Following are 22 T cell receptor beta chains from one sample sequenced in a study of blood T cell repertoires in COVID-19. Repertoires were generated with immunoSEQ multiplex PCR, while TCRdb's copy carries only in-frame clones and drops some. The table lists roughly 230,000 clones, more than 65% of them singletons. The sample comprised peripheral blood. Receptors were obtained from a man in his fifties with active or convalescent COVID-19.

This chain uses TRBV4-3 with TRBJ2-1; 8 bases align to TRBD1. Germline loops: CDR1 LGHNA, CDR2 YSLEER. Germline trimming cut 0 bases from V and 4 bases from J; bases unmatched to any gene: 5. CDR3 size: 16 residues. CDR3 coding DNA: TGCGCCAGCAGCCAAGAAGGCAGGGGGCAGTACAATGAGCAGTTCTTC. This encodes CASSQEGRGQYNEQFF.

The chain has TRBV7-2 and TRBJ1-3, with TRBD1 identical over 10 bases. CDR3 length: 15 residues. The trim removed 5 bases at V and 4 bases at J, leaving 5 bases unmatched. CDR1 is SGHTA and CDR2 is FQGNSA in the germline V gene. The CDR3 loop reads CASSRDRGTGNTIYF. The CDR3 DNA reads TGTGCCAGCAGCCGGGACAGGGGTACCGGAAACACCATATATTTT.

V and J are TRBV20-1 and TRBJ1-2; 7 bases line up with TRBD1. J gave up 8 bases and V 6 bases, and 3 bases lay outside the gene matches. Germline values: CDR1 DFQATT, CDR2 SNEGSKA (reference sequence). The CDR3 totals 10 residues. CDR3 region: CSAGQRGYTF. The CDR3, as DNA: TGCAGTGCGGGACAGCGGGGCTACACCTTC.

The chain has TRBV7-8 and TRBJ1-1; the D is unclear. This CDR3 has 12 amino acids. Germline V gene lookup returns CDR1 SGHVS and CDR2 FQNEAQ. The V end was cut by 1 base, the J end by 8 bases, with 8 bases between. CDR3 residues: CASSLGPGEAFF. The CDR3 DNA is TGTGCCAGCAGCTTAGGTCCGGGGGAAGCTTTCTTT.

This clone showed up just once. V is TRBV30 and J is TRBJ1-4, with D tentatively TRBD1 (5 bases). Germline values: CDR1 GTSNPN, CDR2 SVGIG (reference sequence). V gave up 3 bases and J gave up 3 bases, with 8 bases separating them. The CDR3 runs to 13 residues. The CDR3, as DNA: TGTGCCTGGAGCGAAGGGGCTAATGAAAAACTGTTTTTT. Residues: CAWSEGANEKLFF.

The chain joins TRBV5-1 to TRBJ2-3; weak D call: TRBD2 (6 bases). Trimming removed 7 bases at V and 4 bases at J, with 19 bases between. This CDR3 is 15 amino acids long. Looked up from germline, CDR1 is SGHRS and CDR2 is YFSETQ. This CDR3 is CASRPERGTSDTQYF. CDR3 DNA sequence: TGCGCCAGCCGCCCCGAGCGTGGGACTTCAGATACGCAGTATTTT.

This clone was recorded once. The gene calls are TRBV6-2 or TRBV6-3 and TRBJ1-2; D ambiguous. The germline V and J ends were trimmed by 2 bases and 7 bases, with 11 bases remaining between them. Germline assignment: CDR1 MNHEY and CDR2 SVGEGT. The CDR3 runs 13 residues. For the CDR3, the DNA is TGTGCCAGCAGTTACAAGACAAATGGTGGCTACACCTTC. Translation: CASSYKTNGGYTF.

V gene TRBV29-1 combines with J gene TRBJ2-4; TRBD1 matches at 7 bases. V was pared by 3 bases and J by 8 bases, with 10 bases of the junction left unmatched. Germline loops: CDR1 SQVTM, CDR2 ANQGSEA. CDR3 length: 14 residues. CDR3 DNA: TGCAGCGTTGACCTAAGACAGGGTGAAGACATTCAGTACTTC. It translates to CSVDLRQGEDIQYF.

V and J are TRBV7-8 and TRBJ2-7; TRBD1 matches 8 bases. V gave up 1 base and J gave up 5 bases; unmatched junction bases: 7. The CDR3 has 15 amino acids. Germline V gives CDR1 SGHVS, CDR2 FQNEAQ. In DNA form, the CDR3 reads TGTGCCAGCAGCTTAGGTCGCAGGGGGCACAACGAGCAGTACTTC. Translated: CASSLGRRGHNEQYF. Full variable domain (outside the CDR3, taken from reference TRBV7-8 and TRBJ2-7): GAGVSQSPRYKVAKRGQDVALRCDPISGHVSLFWYQQALGQGPEFLTYFQNEAQLDKSGLPSDRFFAERPEGSVSTLKIQRTQQEDSAVYLCASSLGRRGHNEQYFGPGTRLTVT.

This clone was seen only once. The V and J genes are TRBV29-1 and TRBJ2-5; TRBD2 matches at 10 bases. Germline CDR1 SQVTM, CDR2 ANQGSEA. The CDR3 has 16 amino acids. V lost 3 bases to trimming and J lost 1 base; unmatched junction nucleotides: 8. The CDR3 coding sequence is TGCAGCGTTGACGCCCTAGCGGGGGCCTCCCAAGAGACCCAGTACTTC. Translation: CSVDALAGASQETQYF.

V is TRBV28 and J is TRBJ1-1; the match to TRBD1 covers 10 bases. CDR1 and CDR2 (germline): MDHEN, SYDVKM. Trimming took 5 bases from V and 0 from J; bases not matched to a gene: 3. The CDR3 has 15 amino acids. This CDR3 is CASSPDRGVNTEAFF. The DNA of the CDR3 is TGTGCCAGCAGTCCGGACAGGGGGGTGAACACTGAAGCTTTCTTT.

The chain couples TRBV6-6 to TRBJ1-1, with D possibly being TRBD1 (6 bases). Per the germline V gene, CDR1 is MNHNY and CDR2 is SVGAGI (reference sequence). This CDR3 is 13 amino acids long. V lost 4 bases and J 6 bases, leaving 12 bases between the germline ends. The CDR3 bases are TGTGCCAGCAGTTTACAGGGTGTCCCTGAAGCTTTCTTT. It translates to CASSLQGVPEAFF.

The CDR3 DNA reads as TGCGCCAGCAGCTCCATGCCTTGGGACAGGGTGAGCTACAATGAGCAGTTCTTC. Residues: CASSSMPWDRVSYNEQFF. This chain links TRBV5-1 with TRBJ2-1, with 9 bases fitting TRBD1. CDR1 is SGHRS and CDR2 is YFSETQ in the germline V gene. V dropped 3 bases and J dropped 3; count of bases not matched to a gene: 13. The CDR3 has 18 amino acids.

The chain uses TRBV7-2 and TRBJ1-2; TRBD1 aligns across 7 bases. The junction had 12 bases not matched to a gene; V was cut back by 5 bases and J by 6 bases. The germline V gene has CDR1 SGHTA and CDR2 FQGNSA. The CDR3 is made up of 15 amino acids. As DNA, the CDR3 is TGTGCCAGCAGCCAAACGACAGGGCCTATTCATGGCTACACCTTC. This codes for CASSQTTGPIHGYTF. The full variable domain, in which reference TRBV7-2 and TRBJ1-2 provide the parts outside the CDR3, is GAGVSQSPSNKVTEKGKDVELRCDPISGHTALYWYRQSLGQGLEFLIYFQGNSAPDKSGLPSDRFSAERTGGSVSTLTIQRTQQEDSAVYLCASSQTTGPIHGYTFGSGTRLTVV.

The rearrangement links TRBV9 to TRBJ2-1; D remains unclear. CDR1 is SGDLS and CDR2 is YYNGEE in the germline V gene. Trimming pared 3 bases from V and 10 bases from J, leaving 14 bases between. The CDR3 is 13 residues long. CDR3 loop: CASSDLRFREQFF. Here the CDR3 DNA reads TGTGCCAGCAGCGACCTACGGTTCCGGGAGCAGTTCTTC.

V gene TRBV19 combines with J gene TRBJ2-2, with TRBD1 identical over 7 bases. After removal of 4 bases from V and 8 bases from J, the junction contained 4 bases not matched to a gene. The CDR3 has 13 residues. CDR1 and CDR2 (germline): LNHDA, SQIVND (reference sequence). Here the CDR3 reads CASSKRQGGELFF. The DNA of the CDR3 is TGTGCCAGTAGTAAAAGACAGGGAGGGGAGCTGTTTTTT.

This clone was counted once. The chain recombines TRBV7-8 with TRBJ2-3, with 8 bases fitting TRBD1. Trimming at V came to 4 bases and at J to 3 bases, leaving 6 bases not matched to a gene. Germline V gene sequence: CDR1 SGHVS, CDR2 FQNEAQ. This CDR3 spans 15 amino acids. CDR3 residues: CASSSTTGVTDTQYF. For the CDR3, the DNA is TGTGCCAGCAGCTCTACGACAGGGGTGACAGATACGCAGTATTTT.

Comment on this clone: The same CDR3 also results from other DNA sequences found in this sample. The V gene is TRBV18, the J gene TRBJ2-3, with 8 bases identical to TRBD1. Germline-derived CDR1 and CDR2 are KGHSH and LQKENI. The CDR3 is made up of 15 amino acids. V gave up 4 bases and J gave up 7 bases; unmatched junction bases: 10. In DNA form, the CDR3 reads TGTGCCAGCTCACTAGGACAGGGCTCTCCGAATACGCAGTATTTT. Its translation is CASSLGQGSPNTQYF.

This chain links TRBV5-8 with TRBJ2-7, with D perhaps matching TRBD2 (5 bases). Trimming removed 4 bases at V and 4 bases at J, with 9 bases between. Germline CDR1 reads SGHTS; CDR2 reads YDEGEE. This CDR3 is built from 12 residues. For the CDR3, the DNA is TGTGCCAGCAGCCTGCGGGTATACGAGCAGTACTTC. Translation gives CASSLRVYEQYF.

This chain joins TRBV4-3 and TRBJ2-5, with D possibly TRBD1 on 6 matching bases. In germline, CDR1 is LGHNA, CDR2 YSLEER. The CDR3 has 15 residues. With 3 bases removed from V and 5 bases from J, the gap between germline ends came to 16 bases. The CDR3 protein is CASSQSPNREETQYF. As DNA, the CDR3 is TGCGCCAGCAGCCAGAGCCCCAACAGGGAGGAGACCCAGTACTTC.

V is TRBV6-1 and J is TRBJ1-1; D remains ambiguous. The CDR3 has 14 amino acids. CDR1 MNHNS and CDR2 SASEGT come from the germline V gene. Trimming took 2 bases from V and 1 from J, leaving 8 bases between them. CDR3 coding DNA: TGTGCCAGCAGTGAAATTGGCAGGAACACTGAAGCTTTCTTT. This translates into CASSEIGRNTEAFF.

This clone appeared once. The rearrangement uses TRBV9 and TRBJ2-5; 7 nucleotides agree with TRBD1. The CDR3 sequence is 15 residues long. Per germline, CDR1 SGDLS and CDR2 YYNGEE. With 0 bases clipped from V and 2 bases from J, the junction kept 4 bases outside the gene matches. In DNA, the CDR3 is TGTGCCAGCAGCGTAGGTGGGACAGCACAAGAGACCCAGTACTTC. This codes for CASSVGGTAQETQYF. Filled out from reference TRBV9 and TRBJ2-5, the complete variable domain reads DSGVTQTPKHLITATGQRVTLRCSPRSGDLSVYWYQQSLDQGLQFLIQYYNGEERAKGNILERFSAQQFPDLHSELNLSSLELGDSALYFCASSVGGTAQETQYFGPGTRLLVL.